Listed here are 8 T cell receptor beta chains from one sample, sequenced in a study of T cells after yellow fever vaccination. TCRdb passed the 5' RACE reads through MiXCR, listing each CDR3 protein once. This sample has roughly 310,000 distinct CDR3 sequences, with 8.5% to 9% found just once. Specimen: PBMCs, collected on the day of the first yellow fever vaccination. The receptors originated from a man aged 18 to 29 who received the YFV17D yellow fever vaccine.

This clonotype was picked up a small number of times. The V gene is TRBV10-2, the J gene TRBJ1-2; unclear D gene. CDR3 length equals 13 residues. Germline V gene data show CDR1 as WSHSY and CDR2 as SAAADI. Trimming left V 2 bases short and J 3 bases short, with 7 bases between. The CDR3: CASSEKTDYGYTF. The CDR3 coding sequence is TGCGCCAGCAGTGAGAAAACAGACTATGGCTACACCTTC.

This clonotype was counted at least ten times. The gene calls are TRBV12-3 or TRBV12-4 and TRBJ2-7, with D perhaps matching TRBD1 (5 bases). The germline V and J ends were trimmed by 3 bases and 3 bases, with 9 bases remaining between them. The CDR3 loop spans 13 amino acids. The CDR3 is CASSLRQSYEQYF. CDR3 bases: TGTGCCAGCAGTTTGAGACAGAGCTACGAGCAGTACTTC.

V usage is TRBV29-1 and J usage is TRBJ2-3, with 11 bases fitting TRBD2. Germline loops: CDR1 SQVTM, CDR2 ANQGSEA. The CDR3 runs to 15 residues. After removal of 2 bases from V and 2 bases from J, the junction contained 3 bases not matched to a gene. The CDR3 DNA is TGCAGCGTTGAAACTAGCGGGGGCCTCACAGATACGCAGTATTTT. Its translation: CSVETSGGLTDTQYF.

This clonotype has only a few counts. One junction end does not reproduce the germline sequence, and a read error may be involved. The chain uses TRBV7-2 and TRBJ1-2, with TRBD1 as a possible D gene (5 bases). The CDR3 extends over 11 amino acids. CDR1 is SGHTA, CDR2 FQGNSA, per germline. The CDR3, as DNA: TGTGCCAGCAGCTCGGACGGGGCAACACCGTTC. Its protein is CASSSDGATPF.

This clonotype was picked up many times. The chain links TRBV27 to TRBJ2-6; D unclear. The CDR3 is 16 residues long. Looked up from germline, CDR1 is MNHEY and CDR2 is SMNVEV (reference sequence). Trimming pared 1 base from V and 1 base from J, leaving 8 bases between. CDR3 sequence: CASSLFWDSGANVLTF. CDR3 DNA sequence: TGTGCCAGCAGTTTATTCTGGGATTCTGGGGCCAACGTCCTGACTTTC.

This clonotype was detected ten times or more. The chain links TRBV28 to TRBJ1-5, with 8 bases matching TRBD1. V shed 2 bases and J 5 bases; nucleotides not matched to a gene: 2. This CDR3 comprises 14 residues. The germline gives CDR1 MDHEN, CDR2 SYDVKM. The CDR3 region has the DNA TGTGCCAGCAGTTTAACAGGGGGTCATCAGCCCCAGCATTTT. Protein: CASSLTGGHQPQHF.

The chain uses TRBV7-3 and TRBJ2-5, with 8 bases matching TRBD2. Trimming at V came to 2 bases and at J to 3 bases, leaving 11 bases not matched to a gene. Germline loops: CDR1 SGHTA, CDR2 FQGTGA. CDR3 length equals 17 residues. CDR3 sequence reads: CASSLGRRAGGKETQYF. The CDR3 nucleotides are TGTGCCAGCAGCTTAGGCCGGCGCGCGGGGGGTAAAGAGACCCAGTACTTC.

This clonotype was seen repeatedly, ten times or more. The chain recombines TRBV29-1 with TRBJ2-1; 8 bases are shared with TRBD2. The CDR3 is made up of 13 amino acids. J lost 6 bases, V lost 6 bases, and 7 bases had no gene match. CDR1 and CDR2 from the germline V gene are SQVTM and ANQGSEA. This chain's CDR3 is CSVPSGGANEQFF. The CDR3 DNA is TGCAGCGTCCCTTCCGGGGGGGCCAATGAGCAGTTCTTC.